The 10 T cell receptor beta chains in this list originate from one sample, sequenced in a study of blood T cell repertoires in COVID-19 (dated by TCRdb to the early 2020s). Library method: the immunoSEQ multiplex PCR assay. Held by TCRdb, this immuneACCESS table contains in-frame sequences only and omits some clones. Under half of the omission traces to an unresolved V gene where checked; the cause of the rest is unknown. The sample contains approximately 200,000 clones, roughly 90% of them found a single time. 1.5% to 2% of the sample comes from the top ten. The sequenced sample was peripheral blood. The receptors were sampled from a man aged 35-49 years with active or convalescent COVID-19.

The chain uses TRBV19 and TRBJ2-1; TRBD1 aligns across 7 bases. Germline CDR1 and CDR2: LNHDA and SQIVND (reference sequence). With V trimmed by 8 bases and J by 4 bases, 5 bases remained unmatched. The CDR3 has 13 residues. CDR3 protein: CASDPGQYNEQFF. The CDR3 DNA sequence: TGTGCCAGTGACCCGGGACAGTACAATGAGCAGTTCTTC. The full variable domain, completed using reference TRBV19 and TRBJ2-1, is DGGITQSPKYLFRKEGQNVTLSCEQNLNHDAMYWYRQDPGQGLRLIYYSQIVNDFQKGDIAEGYSVSREKKESFPLTVTSAQKNPTAFYLCASDPGQYNEQFFGPGTRLTVL.

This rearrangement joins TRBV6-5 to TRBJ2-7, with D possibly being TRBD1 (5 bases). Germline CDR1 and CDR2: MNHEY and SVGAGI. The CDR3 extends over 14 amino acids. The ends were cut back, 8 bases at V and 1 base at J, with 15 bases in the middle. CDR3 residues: CASQGNGISYEQYF. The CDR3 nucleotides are TGTGCCAGCCAGGGTAATGGTATATCCTACGAGCAGTACTTC.

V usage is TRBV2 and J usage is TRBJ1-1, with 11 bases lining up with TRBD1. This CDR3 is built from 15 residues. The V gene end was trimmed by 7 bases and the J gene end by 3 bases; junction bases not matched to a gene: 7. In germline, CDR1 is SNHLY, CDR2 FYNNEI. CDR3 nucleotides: TGTGCCAGCAATAGCGGGACAGGGGGTCACACTGAAGCTTTCTTT. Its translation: CASNSGTGGHTEAFF.

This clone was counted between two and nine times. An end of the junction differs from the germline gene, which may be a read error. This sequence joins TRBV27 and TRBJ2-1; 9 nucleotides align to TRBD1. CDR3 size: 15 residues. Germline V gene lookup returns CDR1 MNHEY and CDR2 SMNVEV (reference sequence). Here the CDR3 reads CASSLGTGSYSEQFF. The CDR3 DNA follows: TGTGCCAGCAGTTTAGGGACAGGGTCCTACAGTGAGCAGTTCTTC.

CDR3 coding DNA: TGTGCCAGCAGTCAACAGGGAATGAATCAGCCCCAGCATTTT. Translated, it gives CASSQQGMNQPQHF. The chain combines TRBV2 with TRBJ1-5; possibly TRBD1 for D (6 bases). V lost 5 bases, J lost 4 bases, and 12 bases lay in between. Germline CDR1 and CDR2: SNHLY and FYNNEI. CDR3 size: 14 residues.

The CDR3: CSVLSGRENNNEQFF. As DNA, the CDR3 is TGCAGCGTTTTAAGCGGGAGAGAAAACAACAATGAGCAGTTCTTC. V is TRBV29-1 and J is TRBJ2-1; 8 bases align to TRBD2. The trim removed 5 bases at V and 5 bases at J, leaving 11 bases unmatched. Germline assignment: CDR1 SQVTM and CDR2 ANQGSEA. The CDR3 has 15 amino acids.

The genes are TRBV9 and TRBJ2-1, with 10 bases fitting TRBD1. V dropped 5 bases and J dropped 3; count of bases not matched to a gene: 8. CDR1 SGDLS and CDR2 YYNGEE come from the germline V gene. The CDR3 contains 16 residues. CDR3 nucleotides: TGTGCCAGCAGTCGAAGTGGGACAGGGGACTACAATGAGCAGTTCTTC. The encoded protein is CASSRSGTGDYNEQFF.

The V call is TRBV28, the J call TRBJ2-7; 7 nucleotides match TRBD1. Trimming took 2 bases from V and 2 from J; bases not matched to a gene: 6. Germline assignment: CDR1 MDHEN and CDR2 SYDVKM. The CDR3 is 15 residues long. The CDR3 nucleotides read TGTGCCAGCAGTTTAACCGGGGACAGACCCTACGAGCAGTACTTC. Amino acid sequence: CASSLTGDRPYEQYF.

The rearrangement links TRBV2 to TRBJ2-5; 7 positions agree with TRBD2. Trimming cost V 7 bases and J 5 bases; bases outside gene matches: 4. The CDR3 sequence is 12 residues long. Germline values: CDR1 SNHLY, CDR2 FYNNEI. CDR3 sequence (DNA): TGTGCCAGCACGCAGGGAGGGGAGACCCAGTACTTC. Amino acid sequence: CASTQGGETQYF.

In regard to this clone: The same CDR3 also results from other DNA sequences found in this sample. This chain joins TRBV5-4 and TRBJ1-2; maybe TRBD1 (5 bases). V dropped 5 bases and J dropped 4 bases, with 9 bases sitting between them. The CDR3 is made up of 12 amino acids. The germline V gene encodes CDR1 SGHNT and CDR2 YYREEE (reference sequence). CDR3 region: CASSLDSYGYTF. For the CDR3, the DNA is TGTGCCAGCAGTCTAGACAGCTATGGCTACACCTTC.